One and the same sample provided the 14 T cell receptor beta chains below, sequenced in a study of cytomegalovirus exposure and HLA in healthy donors. PCR was performed using 60 Vbeta and 13 Jbeta primers. Measured with immunoSEQ multiplex PCR; TCRdb has only the in-frame clones, and not every one. The repertoire has more than 150,000 clones, about four fifths of them found once; the top ten carry roughly 2%. Sequencing was done on a sample of PBMCs. The receptors come from a woman aged 25-40 years in good health and CMV-seronegative.

The chain couples TRBV7-3 to TRBJ2-5; no firm D call. The CDR3 contains 13 residues. Per germline, CDR1 SGHTA and CDR2 FQGTGA. V shed 2 bases and J shed 2 bases, with 6 bases lying between them. CDR3 protein: CASSLQAQETQYF. The CDR3 DNA follows: TGTGCCAGCAGCTTACAGGCTCAAGAGACCCAGTACTTC.

The chain carries TRBV6-5 and TRBJ1-2, with D possibly TRBD1 on 6 matching bases. The V end lost 2 bases, the J end lost 8 bases, and 12 bases lay between the germline ends. The CDR3 spans 13 residues. Germline-derived CDR1 and CDR2 are MNHEY and SVGAGI. The CDR3 DNA is TGTGCCAGCAGTTACGGGGGCTTGGGAGGCTACACCTTC. As protein: CASSYGGLGGYTF.

The DNA for the CDR3 is TGTGCCTGGAGTCGTCCGGGACAGGGTTACCCCGAGCAGTACTTC. Its translation is CAWSRPGQGYPEQYF. The chain is built from TRBV30 and TRBJ2-7; TRBD1 matches at 9 bases. This CDR3 has 15 amino acids. Germline CDR1 reads GTSNPN; CDR2 reads SVGIG (reference sequence). V was clipped by 2 bases and J by 6 bases; unmatched bases: 11. Based on the CDR3 plus reference TRBV30 and TRBJ2-7, the full variable domain is SQTIHQWPATLVQPVGSPLSLECTVEGTSNPNLYWYRQAAGRGLQLLFYSVGIGQISSEVPQNLSASRPQDRQFILSSKKLLLSDSGFYLCAWSRPGQGYPEQYFGPGTRLTVT.

The V call is TRBV5-8, the J call TRBJ1-3, with D maybe TRBD1 (5 bases). Germline CDR1 reads SGHTS; CDR2 reads YDEGEE. CDR3 length equals 15 residues. V lost 4 bases to trimming and J lost 0 bases, with 11 bases between them. DNA for the CDR3: TGTGCCAGCAGCACGGCAGGGTTCTCTGGAAACACCATATATTTT. Translating it yields CASSTAGFSGNTIYF.

The chain carries TRBV4-2 and TRBJ2-1; 11 positions match TRBD2. The J segment lost 7 bases and the V segment lost 5 bases, leaving 4 bases of the junction unmatched. Germline V gene data show CDR1 as LGHNA and CDR2 as YNFKEQ. CDR3 length: 14 amino acids. CDR3 nucleotides: TGTGCCAGCAGCATGAGACTAGCGGGGAATGAGCAGTTCTTC. Residues: CASSMRLAGNEQFF.

This clone came up a few times. This chain uses TRBV2 with TRBJ2-3, with TRBD2 matching 8 bases. The CDR3 contains 15 residues. Losses at the gene ends were 3 bases for V and 3 bases for J; bases not matched to a gene: 5. CDR1 and CDR2 (germline): SNHLY, FYNNEI. CDR3 region: CASSETSEPTDTQYF. The CDR3 DNA is TGTGCCAGCAGTGAGACTAGCGAGCCAACAGATACGCAGTATTTT. Supplemented by reference TRBV2 and TRBJ2-3, the full variable domain reads EPEVTQTPSHQVTQMGQEVILRCVPISNHLYFYWYRQILGQKVEFLVSFYNNEISEKSEIFDDQFSVERPDGSNFTLKIRSTKLEDSAMYFCASSETSEPTDTQYFGPGTRLTVL.

The V gene is TRBV27, the J gene TRBJ1-2, with D perhaps matching TRBD1 (5 bases). In germline, CDR1 is MNHEY, CDR2 SMNVEV (reference sequence). The CDR3 runs to 14 residues. V dropped 4 bases and J dropped 4 bases, with 13 bases sitting between them. CDR3 sequence: CASSSLTGSYGYTF. CDR3 coding DNA: TGTGCCAGCAGTTCACTCACAGGTAGCTATGGCTACACCTTC.

The chain uses TRBV5-1 and TRBJ1-2, with D unclear. This CDR3 is built from 12 residues. V lost 0 bases to trimming and J lost 4 bases, with 4 bases between them. The germline V gene has CDR1 SGHRS and CDR2 YFSETQ. The CDR3 DNA reads as TGCGCCAGCAGCTTGGGCAGCTATGGCTACACCTTC. Amino acids: CASSLGSYGYTF.

This clone was observed once. The chain employs TRBV7-7 and TRBJ2-2, with 7 bases fitting TRBD2. V shed 2 bases and J 6 bases; nucleotides not matched to a gene: 6. This CDR3 spans 15 amino acids. Germline loops: CDR1 SSHAT, CDR2 FNYEAQ (reference sequence). DNA of the CDR3: TGTGCCAGCAGCTTAAGGCAGGGACTACCCGGGGAGCTGTTTTTT. It yields the protein CASSLRQGLPGELFF.

J is TRBJ2-1 and V is TRBV6-6; TRBD2 is a possible D gene (5 bases). There are 16 residues in the CDR3. CDR1 is MNHNY and CDR2 is SVGAGI in the germline V gene (reference sequence). Trimming pared 0 bases from V and 0 bases from J, leaving 9 bases between. The CDR3 DNA reads as TGTGCCAGCAGTTACTCCCTAGGGAGCTCCTACAATGAGCAGTTCTTC. Translating it yields CASSYSLGSSYNEQFF.

The genes are TRBV5-1 and TRBJ1-6; 8 bases line up with TRBD1. The CDR3 runs to 16 residues. The germline V gene encodes CDR1 SGHRS and CDR2 YFSETQ. Trimming removed 2 bases from V and 5 bases from J; junction bases left unmatched: 6. The CDR3 DNA is TGCGCCAGCAGCTTAGCGACAGGGGCTAATAATTCACCCCTCCACTTT. It encodes CASSLATGANNSPLHF.

The chain couples TRBV9 to TRBJ2-1, with TRBD1 as a possible D gene (5 bases). Germline-derived CDR1 and CDR2 are SGDLS and YYNGEE. Trimming stripped 3 bases from V and 3 bases from J, with 7 bases between. The CDR3 extends over 13 amino acids. The CDR3 DNA sequence: TGTGCCAGCAGCGCAGGGTTCTACAATGAGCAGTTCTTC. It specifies CASSAGFYNEQFF.

This sequence joins TRBV11-1 and TRBJ2-3; 8 positions agree with TRBD1. CDR3 length: 15 amino acids. The trim removed 1 base at V and 2 bases at J, leaving 2 bases unmatched. Germline CDR1 and CDR2: SGHAT and FQDESV (reference sequence). The CDR3, as DNA: TGTGCCAGCAGCTTAGGGACAGGGAACACAGATACGCAGTATTTT. This gives the protein CASSLGTGNTDTQYF.

The chain carries TRBV9 and TRBJ2-7; TRBD1 matches at 9 bases. The germline CDR1 and CDR2 sequences are SGDLS and YYNGEE. The V segment lost 0 bases and the J segment 2 bases; nucleotides outside the gene matches: 6. There are 16 residues in the CDR3. The CDR3: CASSVEGQGSTYEQYF. The CDR3 DNA reads as TGTGCCAGCAGCGTAGAGGGACAGGGATCTACCTACGAGCAGTACTTC.